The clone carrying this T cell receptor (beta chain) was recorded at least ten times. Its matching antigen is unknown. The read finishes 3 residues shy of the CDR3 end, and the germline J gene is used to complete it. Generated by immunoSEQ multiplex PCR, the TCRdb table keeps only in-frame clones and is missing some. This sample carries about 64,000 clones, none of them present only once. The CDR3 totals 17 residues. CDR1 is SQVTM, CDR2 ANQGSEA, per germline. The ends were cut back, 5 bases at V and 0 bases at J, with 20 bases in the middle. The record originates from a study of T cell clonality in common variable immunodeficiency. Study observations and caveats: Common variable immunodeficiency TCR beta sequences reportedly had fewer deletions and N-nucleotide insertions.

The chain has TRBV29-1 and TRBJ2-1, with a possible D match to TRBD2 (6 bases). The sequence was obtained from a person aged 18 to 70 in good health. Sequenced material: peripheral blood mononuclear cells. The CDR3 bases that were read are TGCAGCGTTAATATAGCTTTGCGGGGAAGCTCCTACAATGAG. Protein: CSVNIALRGSSYNE. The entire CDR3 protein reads CSVNIALRGSSYNEQFF.